One sample yielded the 19 T cell receptor beta chains listed below, sequenced in a study of beta chain features in type 1 diabetes. What was sequenced were expressed TCRB transcripts, since all of the isolated RNA had been reverse transcribed. The assay was immunoSEQ multiplex PCR, and TCRdb's table has in-frame clones only and misses some. The data hold roughly 400,000 clones, with roughly 15% observed a single time. The material sequenced was naive CD4+ T cells from blood. The source is a woman younger than 35 in good health.

The genes are TRBV18 and TRBJ2-1; D call uncertain. CDR1 KGHSH and CDR2 LQKENI come from the germline V gene. The CDR3 extends over 14 amino acids. V was cut by 0 bases and J by 2 bases, with 5 bases left in between. CDR3 sequence: CASSPPKPYNEQFF. The CDR3 DNA reads as TGTGCCAGCTCACCACCGAAGCCCTACAATGAGCAGTTCTTC.

The chain recombines TRBV18 with TRBJ2-1; TRBD2 matches 14 bases. The ends lost 3 bases at V and 9 bases at J; junction bases unmatched: 7. The CDR3 totals 16 residues. CDR1 and CDR2 (germline): KGHSH, LQKENI. The chain's CDR3 is CASSPGTSGSSGEQFF. The CDR3 DNA sequence: TGTGCCAGCTCACCTGGGACTAGCGGGAGCTCGGGTGAGCAGTTCTTC.

For the CDR3, the DNA is TGCAGCGTCGGGGGCCGAGCGGGAGAAGTCTACAATGAGCAGTTCTTC. As protein: CSVGGRAGEVYNEQFF. V and J are TRBV29-1 and TRBJ2-1; 8 bases agree with TRBD2. V lost 6 bases, J lost 3 bases, and 13 bases stayed unmatched. The CDR3 is made up of 16 amino acids. CDR1 is SQVTM, CDR2 ANQGSEA, per germline.

This clone has only a few counts. The chain couples TRBV28 to TRBJ2-7; TRBD2 is a possible D gene (7 bases). CDR1 is MDHEN and CDR2 is SYDVKM in the germline V gene. V lost 5 bases and J 6 bases, leaving 20 bases between the germline ends. The CDR3 contains 15 residues. The CDR3 DNA reads TGTGCCAGCAGTCCCTCGGCGGGGGCTCGGGGCGAGCAGTACTTC. The encoded protein is CASSPSAGARGEQYF. Full variable domain (remainder filled in from reference TRBV28 and TRBJ2-7): DVKVTQSSRYLVKRTGEKVFLECVQDMDHENMFWYRQDPGLGLRLIYFSYDVKMKEKGDIPEGYSVSREKKERFSLILESASTNQTSMYLCASSPSAGARGEQYFGPGTRLTVT.

The chain carries TRBV6-5 and TRBJ2-7, with TRBD2 matching 11 bases. Germline trimming cut 0 bases from V and 6 bases from J; bases unmatched to any gene: 4. This CDR3 has 15 amino acids. Germline loops: CDR1 MNHEY, CDR2 SVGAGI. The CDR3 DNA follows: TGTGCCAGCAGTTACTCGGAGCTAGCGGGAGGCGAGCAGTACTTC. This sequence encodes CASSYSELAGGEQYF.

This clone was seen a handful of times. At the DNA level, this CDR3 is encoded by other sequences in the same sample as well. The chain has TRBV18 and TRBJ2-3, with D uncertain. CDR3 length: 12 amino acids. The V end lost 2 bases, the J end lost 3 bases, and 3 bases lay between the germline ends. Germline lookup yields CDR1 KGHSH and CDR2 LQKENI. The CDR3 region has the DNA TGTGCCAGCTCACCATCGACAGATACGCAGTATTTT. It specifies CASSPSTDTQYF.

A few counts support this clone. The rearrangement joins TRBV5-1 to TRBJ1-1, with D possibly matching TRBD1 (5 bases). CDR1 is SGHRS, CDR2 YFSETQ, per germline. The CDR3 covers 16 residues. Between the trimmed V and J ends, which lost 0 bases and 4 bases, there was a span of 16 bases. The CDR3 spells CASSLGGGSWITEAFF. The CDR3 DNA is TGCGCCAGCAGCTTGGGGGGGGGATCTTGGATCACTGAAGCTTTCTTT.

This clone was seen a handful of times. The chain couples TRBV5-1 to TRBJ2-1; D possibly corresponds to TRBD2 (5 bases). This CDR3 spans 15 amino acids. Germline V gene sequence: CDR1 SGHRS, CDR2 YFSETQ. V was pared by 2 bases and J by 8 bases, with 17 bases between. CDR3 DNA: TGCGCCAGCAGCTTAGGGCTAGGAGGTGGGGATGAGCAGTTCTTC. Protein product: CASSLGLGGGDEQFF.

This clone has only a few counts. This chain joins TRBV6-5 and TRBJ2-1; a weak D match, TRBD2 (6 bases). The germline V gene encodes CDR1 MNHEY and CDR2 SVGAGI. The CDR3 is made up of 13 amino acids. Trimming left V 9 bases short and J 1 base short, with 10 bases between. CDR3 DNA sequence: TGTGCCAGTCTAGCGCCGTCCTACAATGAGCAGTTCTTC. This encodes CASLAPSYNEQFF.

V gene TRBV29-1 combines with J gene TRBJ2-7; 9 positions agree with TRBD1. With 7 bases clipped from V and 1 base from J, the junction kept 8 bases outside the gene matches. Germline V lookup: CDR1 SQVTM, CDR2 ANQGSEA. CDR3 length equals 14 residues. The CDR3 loop is CSAATDRGSYEQYF. CDR3 coding DNA: TGCAGCGCCGCCACGGACAGGGGATCCTACGAGCAGTACTTC.

This clone showed up just a few times. CDR3 sequence (DNA): TGCAGCGTCCGCCCAGGGGGGCATGGCTACACCTTC. Protein product: CSVRPGGHGYTF. The chain combines TRBV29-1 with TRBJ1-2, with 7 bases aligning to TRBD1. CDR1 and CDR2 (germline): SQVTM, ANQGSEA. The CDR3 consists of 12 residues. V gave up 6 bases and J gave up 6 bases; unmatched junction bases: 7.

This chain links TRBV28 with TRBJ2-2, with 9 bases matching TRBD2. With 8 bases clipped from V and 0 bases from J, the junction kept 4 bases outside the gene matches. Germline CDR1 reads MDHEN; CDR2 reads SYDVKM. There are 15 residues in the CDR3. The CDR3 DNA reads TGTGCCAGCTTAATAGCGGGAGCGAACACCGGGGAGCTGTTTTTT. This sequence encodes CASLIAGANTGELFF.

The chain couples TRBV28 to TRBJ1-2, with D unclear. V lost 5 bases to trimming and J lost 3 bases, with 10 bases between them. Germline V gene lookup returns CDR1 MDHEN and CDR2 SYDVKM. This CDR3 is 13 amino acids long. CDR3 nucleotide sequence: TGTGCCAGCAGTCGAACAGTAGACTATGGCTACACCTTC. Translated: CASSRTVDYGYTF.

This clone was counted between two and nine times. V gene TRBV2 combines with J gene TRBJ1-4; the match to TRBD1 covers 8 bases. Germline trimming cut 6 bases from V and 7 bases from J; bases unmatched to any gene: 7. The V gene's germline CDR1 is SNHLY and CDR2 FYNNEI. The CDR3 totals 14 residues. CDR3 loop: CASRRGQAAEKLFF. CDR3 coding DNA: TGTGCCAGCAGGAGGGGACAGGCGGCTGAAAAACTGTTTTTT.

This clone was seen only a few times. The chain recombines TRBV15 with TRBJ2-1; D ambiguous. Germline assignment: CDR1 LNHNV and CDR2 YYDKDF (reference sequence). Trimming took off 0 bases at V and 3 bases at J, with 9 bases between the two ends. CDR3 size: 15 residues. CDR3 nucleotides: TGTGCCACCAGCAGAGACCCGGTTGGCTACAATGAGCAGTTCTTC. Its translation is CATSRDPVGYNEQFF.

The rearrangement links TRBV14 to TRBJ2-4; D possibly corresponds to TRBD1 (6 bases). CDR3 length: 15 amino acids. The V gene lost 4 bases and the J gene lost 6 bases, with 16 bases spanning the gap. Germline V gene sequence: CDR1 SGHDN, CDR2 FVKESK. CDR3 residues: CASSPRTGSGNIQYF. For the CDR3, the DNA is TGTGCCAGCAGCCCCCGAACAGGGTCGGGAAACATTCAGTACTTC.

This sequence joins TRBV5-1 and TRBJ2-1; the match to TRBD2 covers 7 bases. Per germline, CDR1 SGHRS and CDR2 YFSETQ. The CDR3 sequence is 15 residues long. With 2 bases clipped from V and 8 bases from J, the junction kept 10 bases outside the gene matches. The CDR3 sequence is CASSLAGPLSDEQFF. DNA for the CDR3: TGCGCCAGCAGCTTAGCGGGGCCACTCAGCGATGAGCAGTTCTTC. The full variable domain, rest sourced from reference TRBV5-1 and TRBJ2-1, is KAGVTQTPRYLIKTRGQQVTLSCSPISGHRSVSWYQQTPGQGLQFLFEYFSETQRNKGNFPGRFSGRQFSNSRSEMNVSTLELGDSALYLCASSLAGPLSDEQFFGPGTRLTVL.

This clone was picked up a small number of times. The chain couples TRBV29-1 to TRBJ1-5, with no clear D. The V gene's germline CDR1 is SQVTM and CDR2 ANQGSEA. This CDR3 is built from 13 residues. Trimming shortened V by 6 bases and J by 4 bases, and 13 bases separated the two germline ends. CDR3: CSVRTELNQPQHF. The CDR3 nucleotides read TGCAGCGTCCGTACAGAGCTGAATCAGCCCCAGCATTTT.

Here the CDR3 reads CASSLRDSNNEQYF. The CDR3 nucleotides read TGTGCCAGCAGCTTGAGGGACAGCAACAACGAGCAGTACTTC. This rearrangement joins TRBV7-9 to TRBJ2-7; TRBD1 matches at 7 bases. This CDR3 has 14 amino acids. Per the germline V gene, CDR1 is SEHNR and CDR2 is FQNEAQ (reference sequence). J lost 5 bases, V lost 3 bases, and 7 bases had no gene match.